A single sample gave rise to the 30 T cell receptor beta chains below, sequenced in a study of molecular identifiers for immune sequencing clone quantification. TCRdb re-analysed the PCR reads in MiXCR, keeping a single row per CDR3 protein. This repertoire shows 600,000 to 650,000 distinct CDR3 sequences, approximately 20% found once; its top ten account for under 0.95%. The sample taken for sequencing was naive CD8+ T cells from blood, with Jurkat cell RNA spiked in. Specified subset: FACS-sorted CD8+CD4-CCR7+CD45RA+ naive T cells. The receptors shown here come from a human donor in good health. Some libraries in this study had Jurkat cell RNA spiked in.

The rearrangement joins TRBV20-1 to TRBJ1-4, with a tentative D call TRBD1 (5 bases). Germline V lookup: CDR1 DFQATT, CDR2 SNEGSKA (reference sequence). CDR3 size: 14 residues. Deletions cut 3 bases from V and 0 bases from J, with 8 bases between. CDR3 in amino acids: CSARDTTTNEKLFF. The CDR3 DNA follows: TGCAGTGCTAGGGACACGACAACTAATGAAAAACTGTTTTTT.

Ten or more counts support this clonotype. The V and J genes are TRBV9 and TRBJ2-3, with 11 bases lining up with TRBD2. This CDR3 is built from 15 residues. V shed 8 bases, J shed 6 bases, and the junction held 11 bases outside the gene matches. The V gene's germline CDR1 is SGDLS and CDR2 YYNGEE. This CDR3 is CARNNSGGAWDTQYF. CDR3 in DNA: TGTGCCAGGAATAATAGCGGGGGGGCGTGGGATACGCAGTATTTT.

As to this clonotype: A read error may produce the germline difference seen at one junction end. Here the CDR3 DNA reads TGTGCTAGTGGTTTGTTACAGGGCCGGGTGAACATTGAAGCTTTCTTT. This translates into CASGLLQGRVNIEAFF. V gene TRBV12-5 combines with J gene TRBJ1-1; possibly TRBD1 for D (6 bases). The CDR3 runs 16 residues. Germline CDR1 is LGHNT and CDR2 is FRNRAP.

The sample holds many counts of this clonotype. The J gene is TRBJ2-3, the V gene TRBV2; possibly TRBD1 or TRBD2 for D (5 bases each). The V end lost 2 bases, the J end lost 0 bases, and 18 bases lay between the germline ends. The CDR3 covers 18 residues. Germline CDR1 and CDR2: SNHLY and FYNNEI. The chain's CDR3 is CASSETPGGLASTDTQYF. Here the CDR3 DNA reads TGTGCCAGCAGTGAAACCCCTGGGGGTCTCGCTAGCACAGATACGCAGTATTTT.

This clonotype occurred many times. The V gene is TRBV15, the J gene TRBJ2-2; possible D gene TRBD1, 6 bases. Trimming took off 1 base at V and 0 bases at J, with 9 bases between the two ends. CDR3 length: 16 residues. CDR1 is LNHNV and CDR2 is YYDKDF in the germline V gene (reference sequence). The CDR3 protein is CATSRGTGSNTGELFF. The CDR3 bases are TGTGCCACCAGCAGAGGTACAGGGTCGAACACCGGGGAGCTGTTTTTT.

Comment on this clonotype: A much more abundant neighbour one base away suggests this may be a read error. The chain joins TRBV5-6 to TRBJ1-2; TRBD1 might be the D (5 bases). Deletions cut 5 bases from V and 6 bases from J, with 17 bases between. Germline values: CDR1 SGHDT, CDR2 YYEEEE. The CDR3 is 14 amino acids. CDR3 region: CASRTGRGVDGYTF. The CDR3 DNA is TGTGCCAGCAGAACTGGACGGGGGGTAGATGGCTACACCTTC.

Many counts were recorded for this clonotype. The rearrangement joins TRBV14 to TRBJ2-2; D call uncertain. Germline V lookup: CDR1 SGHDN, CDR2 FVKESK. This CDR3 region has 15 residues. V lost 0 bases to trimming and J lost 3 bases, with 8 bases between them. Written as DNA, the CDR3 is TGTGCCAGCAGCCAAGATTCCGAGTACACCGGGGAGCTGTTTTTT. Protein product: CASSQDSEYTGELFF.

This clonotype came up many times. The chain joins TRBV2 to TRBJ1-2; no firm D call. Germline values: CDR1 SNHLY, CDR2 FYNNEI. The CDR3 covers 10 residues. Trimming left V 5 bases short and J 8 bases short, with 6 bases between. The CDR3 DNA reads TGTGCCAGCAGTCCTGTAGGCTACACCTTC. Its translation: CASSPVGYTF.

This clonotype was seen more than once but under ten times. The chain has TRBV7-9 and TRBJ1-2; weak D call: TRBD1 (5 bases). V lost 6 bases and J 2 bases, leaving 19 bases between the germline ends. The CDR3 totals 16 residues. The germline CDR1 and CDR2 sequences are SEHNR and FQNEAQ (reference sequence). The CDR3 spells CASSQSERDGNYGYTF. The CDR3 nucleotides are TGTGCCAGCAGTCAATCGGAACGGGACGGGAACTATGGCTACACCTTC.

In this sample, this clonotype turned up many times. The J gene is TRBJ2-7, the V gene TRBV5-6; TRBD1 might be the D (6 bases). Per the germline V gene, CDR1 is SGHDT and CDR2 is YYEEEE. The CDR3 is made up of 15 amino acids. The germline V and J ends were trimmed by 0 bases and 3 bases, with 13 bases remaining between them. The CDR3 DNA is TGTGCCAGCAGCTTGGCCGGGACAAACGACTACGAGCAGTACTTC. It encodes CASSLAGTNDYEQYF.

The V call is TRBV30, the J call TRBJ1-3; no reliable D call. V was clipped by 2 bases and J by 0 bases, with 8 bases between them. Germline CDR1 GTSNPN, CDR2 SVGIG (reference sequence). The CDR3 extends over 14 amino acids. CDR3 region: CAWSWSSSGNTIYF. The CDR3 DNA is TGTGCCTGGAGTTGGTCGAGCTCTGGAAACACCATATATTTT.

On this clonotype: This may be a read error, as it is one base from a much larger clone. V is TRBV20-1 and J is TRBJ2-4; tentative D call: TRBD2 (5 bases). Germline CDR1 and CDR2: DFQATT and SNEGSKA (reference sequence). CDR3 length equals 13 residues. The CDR3: CSAGDYTANIQYF. CDR3 nucleotides: TGCAGTGCTGGAGACTATACGGCGAACATTCAGTACTTC.

This clonotype was detected only a few times. V usage is TRBV14 and J usage is TRBJ1-6; D unclear. The germline CDR1 and CDR2 sequences are SGHDN and FVKESK. The CDR3 is 17 amino acids. The V end was cut by 1 base, the J end by 0 bases, with 10 bases between. The CDR3 DNA reads as TGTGCCAGCAGCCAAGTAGTGGGGAGCTCCTATAATTCACCCCTCCACTTT. Translated: CASSQVVGSSYNSPLHF.

This clonotype was found a few times. The V gene is TRBV4-1, the J gene TRBJ2-7; a possible D gene is TRBD1 (5 bases). Germline values: CDR1 MGHRA, CDR2 YSYEKL. This CDR3 has 15 residues. Trimming removed 0 bases at V and 3 bases at J, with 12 bases between. CDR3 sequence (DNA): TGCGCCAGCAGCCAAGATAATAACAGGAACTACGAGCAGTACTTC. It specifies CASSQDNNRNYEQYF.

With respect to this clonotype: With a much larger clone just one base away, this may be a read error. The genes are TRBV7-9 and TRBJ2-6; TRBD1 matches 8 bases. Per the germline V gene, CDR1 is SEHNR and CDR2 is FQNEAQ (reference sequence). The CDR3 is made up of 17 amino acids. The CDR3 nucleotides are TGTGCCAGCAGCTCTCGGACAGGGTCCTCTGAGGCCAACGTCCTGACTTTC. Amino acids: CASSSRTGSSEANVLTF.

About this clonotype itself: One junction end does not reproduce the germline sequence, and a read error may be involved. The J gene is TRBJ2-2, the V gene TRBV24-1; 8 nucleotides agree with TRBD2. The CDR3 covers 15 residues. Germline-derived CDR1 and CDR2 are KGHDR and SFDVKD. The CDR3 DNA follows: TGTACCACCAGTGACCCGGGGGGGATGAACGGGGAGCTGTTTTTT. Its translation: CTTSDPGGMNGELFF.

This clonotype has ten or more counts. The chain is built from TRBV7-9 and TRBJ2-3; 10 bases align to TRBD2. V was pared by 5 bases and J by 2 bases, with 10 bases of the junction left unmatched. This CDR3 is 17 amino acids long. Germline V gene data show CDR1 as SEHNR and CDR2 as FQNEAQ (reference sequence). CDR3 protein: CASSTTTSGAYTDTQYF. In DNA form, the CDR3 reads TGTGCCAGCAGCACGACCACTAGCGGGGCTTACACAGATACGCAGTATTTT.

This chain connects TRBV4-1 to TRBJ2-1, with D possibly being TRBD1 (6 bases). Trimming took 6 bases from V and 8 from J, leaving 20 bases between them. Germline assignment: CDR1 MGHRA and CDR2 YSYEKL. CDR3 length: 15 amino acids. CDR3: CASRGKQGPYDEQFF. The CDR3 bases are TGCGCCAGCAGGGGGAAGCAGGGGCCATACGATGAGCAGTTCTTC.

About this clonotype: Compared with germline, one end of the junction differs, possibly owing to a read error. The chain links TRBV5-4 to TRBJ2-7, with 13 positions matching TRBD2. The germline V gene has CDR1 SGHNT and CDR2 YYREEE (reference sequence). CDR3 size: 17 residues. CDR3 loop: CASSPSAGTSGAYGQYF. Here the CDR3 DNA reads TGTGCCAGCAGCCCCAGCGCCGGGACTAGCGGGGCTTACGGGCAGTACTTC.

This clonotype occurred many times. This rearrangement joins TRBV4-3 to TRBJ2-7; D is unclear. This CDR3 has 14 residues. In germline, CDR1 is LGHNA, CDR2 YSLEER. Between the trimmed V and J ends, which lost 1 base and 1 base, there was a span of 8 bases. CDR3 bases: TGCGCCAGCAGCCAAGTGCTGGGATCCTACGAGCAGTACTTC. Protein sequence: CASSQVLGSYEQYF.

This chain connects TRBV3-1 to TRBJ1-1, with TRBD1 matching over 8 bases. The CDR3 is 17 amino acids. Germline V CDR1 and CDR2: LGHDT, YNNKEL (reference sequence). Trimming removed 4 bases from V and 3 bases from J; junction bases left unmatched: 13. CDR3 coding DNA: TGTGCCAGCAGCCCTACGTCGGACAGGGTGAGGGACACTGAAGCTTTCTTT. Encoded protein: CASSPTSDRVRDTEAFF.

In the case of this clonotype: A much larger clone differs by one base, so this may be a read error. The rearrangement joins TRBV7-8 to TRBJ1-6; a possible D gene is TRBD1 (6 bases). CDR3 length equals 19 residues. Per the germline V gene, CDR1 is SGHVS and CDR2 is FQNEAQ. V dropped 2 bases and J dropped 8 bases, with 25 bases sitting between them. The CDR3 spells CASSLPGQGPPTDDSPLHF. CDR3 DNA sequence: TGTGCCAGCAGCTTACCGGGACAAGGGCCACCGACCGACGATTCACCCCTCCACTTT.

The chain employs TRBV30 and TRBJ1-1, with 9 bases aligning to TRBD1. CDR1 and CDR2 from the germline V gene are GTSNPN and SVGIG (reference sequence). V gave up 5 bases and J gave up 4 bases; unmatched junction bases: 8. The CDR3 length is 14 residues. The CDR3 bases are TGTGCCTGGGGCTGGGACAGGGAGGTCACTGAAGCTTTCTTT. It translates to CAWGWDREVTEAFF.

This clonotype has a count of ten or more. V and J are TRBV7-2 and TRBJ2-7; 7 nucleotides agree with TRBD1. This CDR3 comprises 15 residues. Germline-derived CDR1 and CDR2 are SGHTA and FQGNSA. V shed 1 base, J shed 3 bases, and the junction held 6 bases outside the gene matches. In DNA form, the CDR3 reads TGTGCCAGCAGCTTAGGTCCAGGGGGAGACTACGAGCAGTACTTC. This encodes CASSLGPGGDYEQYF.

This clonotype has a count of ten or more. The genes are TRBV28 and TRBJ1-2; tentatively, D is TRBD1 (6 bases). The CDR3 is 15 residues long. CDR1 and CDR2 from the germline V gene are MDHEN and SYDVKM. V was pared by 5 bases and J by 2 bases, with 15 bases between. The CDR3 DNA is TGTGCCAGCAGTGCCTGGACAGTTTTGAACTATGGCTACACCTTC. The encoded protein is CASSAWTVLNYGYTF.

The sample holds many counts of this clonotype. This chain connects TRBV6-5 to TRBJ2-5, with 10 bases that match TRBD1. Germline lookup yields CDR1 MNHEY and CDR2 SVGAGI. Unmatched junction bases numbered 16, after V lost 3 bases and J lost 0 bases. The CDR3 sequence is 20 residues long. CDR3 coding DNA: TGTGCCAGCAGTTATTCCCACCTACACACCGGGACAGGGGACCAAGAGACCCAGTACTTC. Protein: CASSYSHLHTGTGDQETQYF.

On this clonotype: A clone one base away is much larger, so this may be a read error. CDR3 sequence (DNA): TGCGCCAGCAACCAAGGGGACACAATGAACACTGAAGCTTTCTTT. Its translation is CASNQGDTMNTEAFF. The chain has TRBV4-1 and TRBJ1-1, with D maybe TRBD1 (6 bases). Per germline, CDR1 MGHRA and CDR2 YSYEKL. The CDR3 covers 15 residues.

This clonotype was seen ten or more times. The chain couples TRBV3-1 to TRBJ2-7, with D unresolved. V dropped 5 bases and J dropped 0 bases, with 8 bases sitting between them. CDR3 size: 13 residues. CDR1 is LGHDT, CDR2 YNNKEL, per germline (reference sequence). CDR3 residues: CASSLPASYEQYF. The CDR3 region has the DNA TGTGCCAGCAGCTTGCCGGCCTCCTACGAGCAGTACTTC.

The chain recombines TRBV9 with TRBJ2-1; D may be TRBD2 (6 bases). There are 14 residues in the CDR3. Per germline, CDR1 SGDLS and CDR2 YYNGEE. Trimming took 0 bases from V and 7 from J, leaving 11 bases between them. This CDR3 is CASSVGWEENEQFF. In DNA form, the CDR3 reads TGTGCCAGCAGCGTAGGGTGGGAGGAGAATGAGCAGTTCTTC.

About this clonotype itself: Since a much larger clone is just one base distant, this may be a read error. The CDR3 ends on some other residue instead of the conserved phenylalanine or tryptophan, so this is likely a read error. The chain is built from TRBV2 and TRBJ1-1; D remains unclear. CDR3 length: 13 amino acids. Germline V lookup: CDR1 SNHLY, CDR2 FYNNEI. V was clipped by 6 bases and J by 4 bases, with 12 bases between them. Written as DNA, the CDR3 is TGTGCCAGCAGACCCCCGGTAGGCACTGAAGCTTTCCTT. Translating gives CASRPPVGTEAFL.